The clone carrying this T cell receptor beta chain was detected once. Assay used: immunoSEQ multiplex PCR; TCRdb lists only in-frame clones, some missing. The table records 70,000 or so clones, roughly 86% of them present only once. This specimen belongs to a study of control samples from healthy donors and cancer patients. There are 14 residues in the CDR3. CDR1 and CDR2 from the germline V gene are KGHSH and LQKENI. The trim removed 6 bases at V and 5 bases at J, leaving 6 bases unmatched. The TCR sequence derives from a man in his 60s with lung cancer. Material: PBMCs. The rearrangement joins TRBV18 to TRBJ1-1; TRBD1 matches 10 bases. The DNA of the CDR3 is TGTGCCAGCTCCCGGGACAGGGGTGATACTGAAGCTTTCTTT. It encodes CASSRDRGDTEAFF. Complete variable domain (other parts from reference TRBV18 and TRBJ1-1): NAGVMQNPRHLVRRRGQEARLRCSPMKGHSHVYWYRQLPEEGLKFMVYLQKENIIDESGMPKERFSAEFPKEGPSILRIQQVVRGDSAAYFCASSRDRGDTEAFFGQGTRLTVV.